This TCR beta chain was obtained from a study of cytomegalovirus exposure and HLA in healthy donors. Overall study context: The study placed over 65% of its roughly 430 genotyped donors in the Caucasian-associated ancestry cluster.

The primer mix had 60 Vbeta and 13 Jbeta primers. Profiled with immunoSEQ multiplex PCR; TCRdb holds only in-frame clones, not every one. There are approximately 160,000 clones in the sample; more than 60% occur only once, and 2.5% to 4% lies in the top ten. Trimming stripped 3 bases from V and 1 base from J, with 6 bases between. The CDR3 sequence is 13 residues long. In germline, CDR1 is MNHNY, CDR2 SVGAGI (reference sequence). This TCR derives from a woman aged 50 to 65 in good health and CMV-seropositive. This sequence joins TRBV6-6 and TRBJ1-1; no clear D. The sequencing sample was made of PBMCs. CDR3 protein: CASSYGRNTEAFF. CDR3 nucleotide sequence: TGTGCCAGCAGTTATGGGAGGAACACTGAAGCTTTCTTT.